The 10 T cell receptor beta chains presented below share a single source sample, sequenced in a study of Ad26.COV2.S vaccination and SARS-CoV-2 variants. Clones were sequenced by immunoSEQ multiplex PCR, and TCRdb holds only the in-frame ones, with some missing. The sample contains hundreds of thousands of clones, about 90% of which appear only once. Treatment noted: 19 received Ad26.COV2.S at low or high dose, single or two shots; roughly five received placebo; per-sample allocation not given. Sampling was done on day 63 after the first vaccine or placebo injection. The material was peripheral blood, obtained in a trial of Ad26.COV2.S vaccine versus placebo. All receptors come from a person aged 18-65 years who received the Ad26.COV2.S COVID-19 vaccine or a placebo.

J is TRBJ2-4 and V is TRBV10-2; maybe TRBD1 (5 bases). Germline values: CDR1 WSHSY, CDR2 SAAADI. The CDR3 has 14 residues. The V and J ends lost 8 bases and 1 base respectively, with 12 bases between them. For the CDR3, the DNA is TGCGCCAGCGGGCCACAGGTGGCCAAAAACATTCAGTACTTC. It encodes CASGPQVAKNIQYF.

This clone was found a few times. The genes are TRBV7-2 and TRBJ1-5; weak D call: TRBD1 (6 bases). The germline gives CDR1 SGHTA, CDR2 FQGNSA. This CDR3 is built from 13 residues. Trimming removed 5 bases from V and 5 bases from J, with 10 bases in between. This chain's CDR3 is CASSVHRDQPQHF. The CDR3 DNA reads TGTGCCAGCAGCGTTCACAGGGATCAGCCCCAGCATTTT.

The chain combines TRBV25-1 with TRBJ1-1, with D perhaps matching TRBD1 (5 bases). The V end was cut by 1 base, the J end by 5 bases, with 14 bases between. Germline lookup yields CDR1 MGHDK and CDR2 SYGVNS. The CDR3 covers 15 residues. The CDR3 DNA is TGTGCCAGCAGTGAATTAGGGGTGACGCGGACTGAAGCTTTCTTT. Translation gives CASSELGVTRTEAFF.

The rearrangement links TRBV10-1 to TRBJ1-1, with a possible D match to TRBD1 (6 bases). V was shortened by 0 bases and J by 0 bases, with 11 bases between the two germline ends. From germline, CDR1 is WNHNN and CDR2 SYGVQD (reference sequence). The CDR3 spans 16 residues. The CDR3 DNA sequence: TGCGCCAGCAGTGAGTCGAAGGGGGGGATGAACACTGAAGCTTTCTTT. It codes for CASSESKGGMNTEAFF.

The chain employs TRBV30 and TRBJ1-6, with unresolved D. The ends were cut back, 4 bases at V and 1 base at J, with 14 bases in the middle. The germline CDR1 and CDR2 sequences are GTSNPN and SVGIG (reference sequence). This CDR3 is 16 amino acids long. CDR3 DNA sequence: TGTGCCTGGACCACCGTTCGGTATTCCTATAATTCACCCCTCCACTTT. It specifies CAWTTVRYSYNSPLHF.

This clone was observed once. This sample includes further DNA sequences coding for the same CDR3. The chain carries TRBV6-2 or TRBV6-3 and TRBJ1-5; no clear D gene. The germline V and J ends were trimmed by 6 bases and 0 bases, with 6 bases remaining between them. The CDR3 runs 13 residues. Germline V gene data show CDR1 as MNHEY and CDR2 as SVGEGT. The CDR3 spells CASSSGSNQPQHF. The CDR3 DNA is TGTGCCAGCAGCTCGGGTAGCAATCAGCCCCAGCATTTT.

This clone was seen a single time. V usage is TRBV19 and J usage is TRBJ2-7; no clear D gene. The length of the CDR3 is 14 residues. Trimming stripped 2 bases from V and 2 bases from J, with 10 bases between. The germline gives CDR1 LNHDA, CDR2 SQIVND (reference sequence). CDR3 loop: CASSISSSTYEQYF. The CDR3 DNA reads TGTGCCAGTAGTATATCCAGTTCCACCTACGAGCAGTACTTC.

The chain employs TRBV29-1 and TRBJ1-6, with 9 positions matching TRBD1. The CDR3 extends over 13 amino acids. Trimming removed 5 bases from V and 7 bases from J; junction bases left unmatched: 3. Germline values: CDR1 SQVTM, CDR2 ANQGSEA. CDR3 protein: CSVRQGGNSPLHF. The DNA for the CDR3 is TGCAGCGTTAGACAGGGGGGGAATTCACCCCTCCACTTT.

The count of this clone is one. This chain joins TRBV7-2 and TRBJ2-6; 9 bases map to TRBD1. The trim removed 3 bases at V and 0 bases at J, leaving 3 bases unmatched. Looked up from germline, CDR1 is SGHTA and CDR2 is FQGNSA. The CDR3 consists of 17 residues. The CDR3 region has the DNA TGTGCCAGCAGCTTCGTACAGGGGGCCTCTGGGGCCAACGTCCTGACTTTC. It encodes CASSFVQGASGANVLTF.

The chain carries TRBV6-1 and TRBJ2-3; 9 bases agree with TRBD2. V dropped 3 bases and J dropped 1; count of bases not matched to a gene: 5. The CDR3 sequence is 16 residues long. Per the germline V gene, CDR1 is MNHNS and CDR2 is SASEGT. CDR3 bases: TGTGCCAGCAGTGACAGTTGGACTAGCGGCACAGATACGCAGTATTTT. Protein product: CASSDSWTSGTDTQYF.